Listed below are T cell receptor beta chains from one sample, sequenced in a study of blood T cell repertoires in COVID-19. Only in-frame clones appear in the TCRdb table, and some are missing; sequencing was by immunoSEQ multiplex PCR. The table has some 150,000 clones, around 82% seen once. Sequenced material: peripheral blood. The receptors derive from a human donor with acute or convalescent COVID-19. The donor label of this sample is uncertain. Each CDR3 is given with its conserved first and last residue. The D gene is left open where the match is weak. A row's size may be missing; if present it is once, few, many or a size class.

NA | NA | TRBJ1-1 | TRBV4-1 | CASSHLRENTEAFF | TGCGCCAGCAGCCATCTCCGGGAGAACACTGAAGCTTTCTTT
NA | TRBD1 | TRBJ1-4 | TRBV5-1 | CASSLEGAGGEKLFF | TGCGCCAGCAGCTTGGAGGGGGCGGGGGGTGAAAAACTGTTTTTT
NA | NA | TRBJ1-5 | TRBV15 | CATSRDGDQPQHF | TGTGCCACCAGCAGAGACGGAGATCAGCCCCAGCATTTT
NA | TRBD1 | TRBJ1-4 | TRBV3-1/TRBV3-2 | CASSQDWGRSRGSTGKLFF | TGTGCCAGCAGCCAAGACTGGGGGAGGAGCAGGGGGTCAACAGGAAAACTGTTTTTT
few | TRBD1 | TRBJ1-1 | TRBV10-2 | CASRPRTGLMNTEAFF | TGCGCCAGCAGACCTAGGACAGGGCTCATGAACACTGAAGCTTTCTTT
NA | NA | TRBJ1-4 | TRBV5-1 | CASTQPGEKLFF | TGCGCCAGCACACAGCCGGGGGAAAAACTGTTTTTT
NA | NA | TRBJ1-2 | TRBV6-1 | CASSEIGFYGYTF | TGTGCCAGCAGTGAAATCGGTTTCTATGGCTACACCTTC
NA | TRBD2 | TRBJ2-6 | TRBV27 | CASSWVGGGRSSGANVLTF | TGTGCCAGCAGTTGGGTTGGGGGGGGTCGGAGCTCTGGGGCCAACGTCCTGACTTTC
once | NA | TRBJ2-3 | TRBV6-5 | CASSYGRSSALDTQYF | TGTGCCAGCAGTTACGGGAGAAGTAGCGCCCTCGATACGCAGTATTTT
NA | NA | TRBJ1-1 | TRBV2 | CASSAIQGNTEAFF | TGTGCCAGCAGTGCAATACAGGGGAACACTGAAGCTTTCTTT
NA | TRBD2 | TRBJ2-3 | TRBV28 | CASSPTSGSSTDTQYF | TGTGCCAGCAGTCCAACTAGCGGGTCCAGCACAGATACGCAGTATTTT
NA | NA | TRBJ1-1 | TRBV7-2 | CASSLRGWDTEAFF | TGTGCCAGCAGCCTCAGGGGATGGGACACTGAAGCTTTCTTT
few | NA | TRBJ1-5 | TRBV5-4 | CASSLDGGDQPQHF | TGTGCCAGCAGCTTGGACGGGGGGGATCAGCCCCAGCATTTT
NA | TRBD2 | TRBJ2-7 | TRBV5-1 | CASSLGLAGPRGEQYF | TGCGCCAGCAGCTTGGGACTAGCGGGACCTCGAGGCGAGCAGTACTTC
NA | TRBD2 | TRBJ2-5 | TRBV3-1/TRBV3-2 | CASSQDPAGGGETQYF | TGTGCCAGCAGCCAAGACCCAGCGGGAGGCGGAGAGACCCAGTACTTC
NA | TRBD2 | TRBJ2-5 | TRBV6-5 | CASAGSGGETQYF | TGTGCCAGCGCTGGAAGCGGGGGAGAGACCCAGTACTTC
NA | TRBD1 | TRBJ2-7 | TRBV3-1/TRBV3-2 | CASSFRDRGYEQYF | TGTGCCAGCAGCTTCCGGGACAGGGGCTACGAGCAGTACTTC
NA | TRBD2 | TRBJ2-2 | TRBV7-3 | CASSYTSGGTNTGELFF | TGTGCCAGCAGCTATACTAGCGGGGGGACGAACACCGGGGAGCTGTTTTTT
NA | TRBD1 | TRBJ2-7 | TRBV9 | CASSGTGTGGHEQYF | TGTGCCAGCAGCGGGACCGGGACAGGGGGCCACGAGCAGTACTTC
once | NA | TRBJ1-5 | TRBV7-9 | CASSLDTGYYSNQPQHF | TGTGCCAGCAGCTTAGACACGGGTTACTATAGCAATCAGCCCCAGCATTTT
NA | NA | TRBJ1-2 | TRBV14 | CASSHLGEHGYTF | TGTGCCAGCAGTCACCTCGGGGAACATGGCTACACCTTC
NA | NA | TRBJ2-2 | TRBV23-1 | CASLRRGLTSNTGELFF | TGCGCCAGCCTTCGGAGGGGGCTAACCTCGAACACCGGGGAGCTGTTTTTT
NA | NA | TRBJ1-6 | TRBV7-2 | CASSFSLSPLHF | TGTGCCAGCAGCTTTTCCCTCTCACCCCTCCACTTT
NA | NA | TRBJ2-5 | TRBV28 | CASSGSQETQYF | TGTGCCAGCAGTGGCAGCCAAGAGACCCAGTACTTC
NA | TRBD1 | TRBJ2-1 | TRBV5-1 | CASSLSLGQGGNEQFF | TGCGCCAGCAGCCTGAGTTTGGGACAGGGTGGAAATGAGCAGTTCTTC
NA | TRBD1 | TRBJ1-6 | TRBV30 | CARGTGYNSPLHF | TGTGCCCGGGGGACAGGGTATAATTCACCCCTCCACTTT
NA | NA | TRBJ1-5 | TRBV4-1 | CASSQLGQANQPQHF | TGCGCCAGCAGCCAACTGGGGCAAGCGAATCAGCCCCAGCATTTT
NA | TRBD1 | TRBJ2-1 | TRBV7-3 | CASSFTGVSEQFF | TGTGCCAGCAGCTTCACAGGGGTTAGTGAGCAGTTCTTC
NA | TRBD2 | TRBJ2-3 | TRBV18 | CASSPLAGGPTDTQYF | TGTGCCAGCTCACCACTAGCGGGGGGGCCAACAGATACGCAGTATTTT
NA | TRBD1 | TRBJ1-1 | TRBV7-2 | CASSPRDRGRMDTEAFF | TGTGCCAGCAGCCCCCGGGACAGGGGGCGAATGGATACTGAAGCTTTCTTT
NA | TRBD2 | TRBJ2-7 | TRBV5-1 | CASSLVASGGREQYF | TGCGCCAGCAGCTTGGTGGCTAGCGGAGGTCGGGAGCAGTACTTC
few | TRBD2 | TRBJ2-1 | TRBV29-1 | CSVRMGLAAYNEQFF | TGCAGCGTTCGGATGGGACTAGCGGCCTACAATGAGCAGTTCTTC
NA | TRBD2 | TRBJ2-5 | TRBV6-5 | CASSYQLSGGAETQYF | TGTGCCAGCAGTTACCAACTTAGCGGGGGGGCTGAGACCCAGTACTTC
NA | NA | TRBJ1-5 | TRBV6-5 | CASSYGGESGNQPQHF | TGTGCCAGCAGTTACGGGGGGGAGAGTGGCAATCAGCCCCAGCATTTT
NA | TRBD1 | TRBJ2-5 | TRBV5-7 | CASSPRQGAGETQYF | TGTGCCAGCAGCCCACGACAGGGGGCTGGGGAGACCCAGTACTTC
NA | TRBD1 | TRBJ2-1 | TRBV5-4 | CASSSTGLNNEQFF | TGTGCCAGCAGCTCGACAGGGTTGAACAATGAGCAGTTCTTC
NA | TRBD2 | TRBJ2-1 | TRBV5-1 | CASSLGSGAPGEQFF | TGCGCCAGCAGCTTGGGAAGCGGGGCCCCGGGTGAGCAGTTCTTC
NA | TRBD1 | TRBJ1-1 | TRBV6-4 | CASSDSPGGITEAFF | TGTGCCAGCAGTGACTCCCCAGGGGGGATCACTGAAGCTTTCTTT
NA | NA | TRBJ1-1 | TRBV3-1/TRBV3-2 | CASSFRSRGTEAFF | TGTGCCAGCAGCTTTCGAAGTAGGGGCACTGAAGCTTTCTTT
NA | TRBD2 | TRBJ2-1 | TRBV19 | CASSPRGAGIGLNEQFF | TGTGCCAGTAGTCCCCGGGGAGCGGGGATAGGTCTCAATGAGCAGTTCTTC
few | TRBD1 | TRBJ1-1 | TRBV6-5 | CACGQGRTEAFF | TGTGCCTGTGGACAGGGTAGGACTGAAGCTTTCTTT
NA | TRBD1 | TRBJ2-2 | TRBV5-1 | CASSPGQGNIPNTGELFF | TGCGCCAGCAGCCCCGGACAGGGCAACATTCCGAACACCGGGGAGCTGTTTTTT
NA | NA | TRBJ1-4 | TRBV12-5 | CASAVGYATDANEKLFF | TGTGCTAGTGCCGTAGGTTATGCGACAGACGCTAATGAAAAACTGTTTTTT
NA | TRBD2 | TRBJ2-1 | TRBV6-2/TRBV6-3 | CASSPLAGVGSYNEQFF | TGTGCCAGCAGTCCCCTAGCGGGAGTAGGCTCCTACAATGAGCAGTTCTTC
NA | TRBD1 | TRBJ2-5 | TRBV6-6 | CASSYDRAQETQYF | TGTGCCAGCAGTTATGACAGGGCACAAGAGACCCAGTACTTC
NA | NA | TRBJ1-5 | TRBV19 | CASSMRGMSQPQHF | TGTGCCAGTAGTATGAGGGGGATGAGTCAGCCCCAGCATTTT